This TCR beta chain was identified in a study of blood T cell repertoires in COVID-19. As for the study in general: From T cells, B-cell-depleted T cells, or PBMCs came the material, which was cDNA or gDNA.

V shed 8 bases, J shed 6 bases, and the junction held 10 bases outside the gene matches. The CDR3 is 13 residues long. Germline assignment: CDR1 SQVTM and CDR2 ANQGSEA. Original processing notes: Amplification of reference gene primers provided the estimated nucleated cell counts. Only in-frame clones appear in the TCRdb table, and some are missing; sequencing was by immunoSEQ multiplex PCR. From that table come the V and J calls and clone size; the DNA was used to work out D and trimming. The sample carries around 80,000 clones, about 83% recorded once. This clone appeared once. This sequence was found in a human donor in a cohort sampled during active COVID-19. Input material: peripheral blood. The V call is TRBV29-1, the J call TRBJ2-5, with TRBD2 matching 9 bases. The CDR3 DNA reads TGCAGCACTCCGCTAGCGGGGACAAAGACCCAGTACTTC. Its protein product is CSTPLAGTKTQYF.